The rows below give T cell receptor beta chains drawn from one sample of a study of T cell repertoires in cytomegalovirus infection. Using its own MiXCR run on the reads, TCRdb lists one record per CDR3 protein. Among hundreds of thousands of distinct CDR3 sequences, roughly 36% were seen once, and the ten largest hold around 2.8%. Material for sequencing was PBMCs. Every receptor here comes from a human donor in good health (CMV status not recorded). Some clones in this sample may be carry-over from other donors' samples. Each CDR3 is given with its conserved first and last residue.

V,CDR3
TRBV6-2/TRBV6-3,CASSLTSGVFEQYF
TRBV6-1,CASSEGLGGFVEPQHF
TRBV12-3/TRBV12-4,CASSLGRIDGYTF
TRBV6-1,CASSVLAGWNEQFF
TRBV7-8,CASSLEGFSNQPQHF
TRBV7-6,CASSLGSGIDQFF
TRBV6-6,CASSYSMGTSPYEQYF
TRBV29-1,CSVAGREKLFF
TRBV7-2,CASSNRQSMNTEAFF
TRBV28,CASTGLTGELFF
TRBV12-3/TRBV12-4,CASSLTSSINQPQHF
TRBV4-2,CASSQVETMWEHDTQYF
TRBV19,CASSISHIQYF